The entry that follows covers one T cell receptor beta chain sequence. TCRdb reanalysed the RT-PCR reads using MiXCR and keeps one entry per CDR3 protein. The repertoire consists of hundreds of thousands of distinct CDR3 sequences, with approximately 15% occurring once and the leading ten covering 3.6%. This clonotype was sampled from a female donor in good health, serving as a healthy control. Material: memory CD4+ T cells from blood.

CDR3 nucleotide sequence: TGCAGTGCTAGGACTAGCGTGATTTACGAGCAGTACTTC. Protein sequence: CSARTSVIYEQYF. The chain has TRBV20-1 and TRBJ2-7; TRBD2 agrees at 8 bases. Germline values: CDR1 DFQATT, CDR2 SNEGSKA (reference sequence). With V trimmed by 3 bases and J by 4 bases, 5 bases remained unmatched. The CDR3 contains 13 residues.